This is a list of T cell receptor beta chains from one sample in a study of identical twins. TCRdb analysed the 5' RACE reads with MiXCR anew, one entry per CDR3 protein. The sample includes approximately 590,000 distinct CDR3 sequences, approximately 9.6% of them seen just once. These sequences were also reported in another study, on yellow fever vaccine responses in identical twins.

Sequencing was carried out using PBMCs. These receptors were collected from a woman between 18 and 30 years old in good health. CDR3s leave out the opening cysteine and the closing phenylalanine or tryptophan. The order of the fields is CDR3 length, V gene, J gene, CDR3 protein.

14	TRBV3-1	TRBJ2-4	ASSQRDRLAKNIQY
14	TRBV5-5	TRBJ2-3	ASSWGLAGFTDTQY
14	TRBV6-2/TRBV6-3	TRBJ2-5	ASSYPRQDGLETQY
13	TRBV4-3	TRBJ2-5	ASSLTSGHQETQY
10	TRBV12-3/TRBV12-4	TRBJ2-2	ASTVYIGELF
10	TRBV27	TRBJ2-5	ASSARGETQY
13	TRBV12-3/TRBV12-4	TRBJ2-2	ASRAALEITGELF
15	TRBV11-2	TRBJ1-3	ASSFTSGSGISNTIY
11	TRBV6-1	TRBJ2-3	ASSESLVDTQY
11	TRBV28	TRBJ2-1	ASSFGSSGEQF
13	TRBV5-5	TRBJ2-5	ASFKPGTGVQTQY
11	TRBV29-1	TRBJ2-7	SAEAGGEYEQY
12	TRBV4-1	TRBJ2-7	ASSQTGEWYEQY
14	TRBV25-1	TRBJ2-5	ASSRWSGRAVGTQY
14	TRBV11-2	TRBJ2-3	ASSLGQGTSTDTQY
13	TRBV29-1	TRBJ2-1	SARGGDFSYNEQF
14	TRBV20-1	TRBJ2-1	SAREASGFWGNEQF
13	TRBV7-9	TRBJ1-2	ASSLARDRGSGYT
12	TRBV29-1	TRBJ1-1	SVVGGQGYPPAF
12	TRBV3-1	TRBJ2-5	ASSPRDYQETQY
10	TRBV29-1	TRBJ2-1	SVDRERTEQF
11	TRBV29-1	TRBJ2-7	SVGQGSSYEQY
13	TRBV20-1	TRBJ2-1	SARAQGALLNEQF
13	TRBV7-6	TRBJ1-4	ASSRDGETNEKLF
15	TRBV4-1	TRBJ1-1	ASSQEWGADMNTEAF
16	TRBV4-2	TRBJ2-5	ASSQVTGGRGGAETQY
12	TRBV27	TRBJ2-1	ASTLGLAGTEQF
11	TRBV4-3	TRBJ2-1	ASSQATANEQF
10	TRBV12-3/TRBV12-4	TRBJ1-2	ASHGGGYGYT
11	TRBV14	TRBJ2-5	ASSQGPEETQY
13	TRBV15	TRBJ2-1	ATSRETGSGNEQF
9	TRBV10-3	TRBJ2-1	AISPGGREF
11	TRBV25-1	TRBJ2-1	ASKQGAAGEQF
13	TRBV7-2	TRBJ2-2	ASSSSGAGTGELF
14	TRBV7-3	TRBJ2-1	ASSLKGQGSLVKQF
14	TRBV29-1	TRBJ2-7	SVEGTSGRRTYEQY
10	TRBV6-6	TRBJ1-1	ASSSGEIEAF
12	TRBV5-1	TRBJ1-1	ASSLEAVQAEAF
12	TRBV29-1	TRBJ1-1	SVGNRLENTEAF
10	TRBV10-3	TRBJ2-3	AIGENTDTQY
13	TRBV20-1	TRBJ2-1	SADRAGVGYNEQF
9	TRBV9	TRBJ1-1	ASSVGPEAF
12	TRBV6-1	TRBJ2-7	ASKNRQVSYEQY
16	TRBV7-8	TRBJ1-4	ASSYYTTGGKANEKLF
14	TRBV4-3	TRBJ1-5	ASSQDLWDRAQPQH
16	TRBV2	TRBJ2-1	ALAGLAGAPVLYNEQF
10	TRBV29-1	TRBJ2-1	SVDRADNEQF
12	TRBV11-1	TRBJ2-7	ASSLVERSDEQY
14	TRBV7-9	TRBJ2-1	ASSQGLAGVGGEQF
13	TRBV5-6	TRBJ2-7	ASSFNTQLTYEQY
14	TRBV5-5	TRBJ2-2	ASTLGGGGNTGELF
11	TRBV12-3/TRBV12-4	TRBJ2-7	ASREQGVYEQY